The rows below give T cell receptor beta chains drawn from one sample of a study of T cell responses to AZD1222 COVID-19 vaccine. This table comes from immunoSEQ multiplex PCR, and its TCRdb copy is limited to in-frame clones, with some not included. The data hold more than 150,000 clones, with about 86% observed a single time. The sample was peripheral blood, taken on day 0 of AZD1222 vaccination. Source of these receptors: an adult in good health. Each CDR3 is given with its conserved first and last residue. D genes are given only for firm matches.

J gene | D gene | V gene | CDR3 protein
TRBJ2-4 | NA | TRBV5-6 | CASSRTGRQAKNIQYF
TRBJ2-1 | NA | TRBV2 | CASSDRGVEQFF
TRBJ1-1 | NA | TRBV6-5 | CASSYSARVWTEAFF
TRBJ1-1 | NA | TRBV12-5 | CASGVGPKESMNTEAFF
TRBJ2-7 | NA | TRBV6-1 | CASSEALTDSYEQYF
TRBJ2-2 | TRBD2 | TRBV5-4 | CASSSRGGGTYTGELFF
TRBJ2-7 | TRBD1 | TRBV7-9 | CASRKDRGIYEQYF
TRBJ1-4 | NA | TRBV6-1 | CASSDGRGAEKLFF
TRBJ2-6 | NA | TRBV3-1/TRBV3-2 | CASSPRGAMSGANVLTF
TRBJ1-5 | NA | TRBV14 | CASSQDPHTTDYSNQPQHF
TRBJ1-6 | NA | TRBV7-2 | CASTPGTSNSPLHF
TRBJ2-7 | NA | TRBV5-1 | CASSSQGYEQYF
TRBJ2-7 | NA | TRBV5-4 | CASNGGPHEQYF
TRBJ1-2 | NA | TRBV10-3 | CAISVSGYGYTF
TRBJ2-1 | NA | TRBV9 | CASSVGGLAGNEQFF
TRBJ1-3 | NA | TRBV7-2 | CASSWGGSGNTIYF
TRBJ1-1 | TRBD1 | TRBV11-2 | CASSPPSRGRTEAFF
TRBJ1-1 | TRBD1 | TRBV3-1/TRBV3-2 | CASSLFRDRPNTEAFF
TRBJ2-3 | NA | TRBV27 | CASSLPSTDTQYF
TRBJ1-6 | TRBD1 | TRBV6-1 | CASSEIQGRNSPLHF
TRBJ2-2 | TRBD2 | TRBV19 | CASSTGTNGWLFF
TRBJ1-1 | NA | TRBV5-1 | CASRPTRRGRQNTEAFF
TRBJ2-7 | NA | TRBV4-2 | CASSQAGDFSYEQYF